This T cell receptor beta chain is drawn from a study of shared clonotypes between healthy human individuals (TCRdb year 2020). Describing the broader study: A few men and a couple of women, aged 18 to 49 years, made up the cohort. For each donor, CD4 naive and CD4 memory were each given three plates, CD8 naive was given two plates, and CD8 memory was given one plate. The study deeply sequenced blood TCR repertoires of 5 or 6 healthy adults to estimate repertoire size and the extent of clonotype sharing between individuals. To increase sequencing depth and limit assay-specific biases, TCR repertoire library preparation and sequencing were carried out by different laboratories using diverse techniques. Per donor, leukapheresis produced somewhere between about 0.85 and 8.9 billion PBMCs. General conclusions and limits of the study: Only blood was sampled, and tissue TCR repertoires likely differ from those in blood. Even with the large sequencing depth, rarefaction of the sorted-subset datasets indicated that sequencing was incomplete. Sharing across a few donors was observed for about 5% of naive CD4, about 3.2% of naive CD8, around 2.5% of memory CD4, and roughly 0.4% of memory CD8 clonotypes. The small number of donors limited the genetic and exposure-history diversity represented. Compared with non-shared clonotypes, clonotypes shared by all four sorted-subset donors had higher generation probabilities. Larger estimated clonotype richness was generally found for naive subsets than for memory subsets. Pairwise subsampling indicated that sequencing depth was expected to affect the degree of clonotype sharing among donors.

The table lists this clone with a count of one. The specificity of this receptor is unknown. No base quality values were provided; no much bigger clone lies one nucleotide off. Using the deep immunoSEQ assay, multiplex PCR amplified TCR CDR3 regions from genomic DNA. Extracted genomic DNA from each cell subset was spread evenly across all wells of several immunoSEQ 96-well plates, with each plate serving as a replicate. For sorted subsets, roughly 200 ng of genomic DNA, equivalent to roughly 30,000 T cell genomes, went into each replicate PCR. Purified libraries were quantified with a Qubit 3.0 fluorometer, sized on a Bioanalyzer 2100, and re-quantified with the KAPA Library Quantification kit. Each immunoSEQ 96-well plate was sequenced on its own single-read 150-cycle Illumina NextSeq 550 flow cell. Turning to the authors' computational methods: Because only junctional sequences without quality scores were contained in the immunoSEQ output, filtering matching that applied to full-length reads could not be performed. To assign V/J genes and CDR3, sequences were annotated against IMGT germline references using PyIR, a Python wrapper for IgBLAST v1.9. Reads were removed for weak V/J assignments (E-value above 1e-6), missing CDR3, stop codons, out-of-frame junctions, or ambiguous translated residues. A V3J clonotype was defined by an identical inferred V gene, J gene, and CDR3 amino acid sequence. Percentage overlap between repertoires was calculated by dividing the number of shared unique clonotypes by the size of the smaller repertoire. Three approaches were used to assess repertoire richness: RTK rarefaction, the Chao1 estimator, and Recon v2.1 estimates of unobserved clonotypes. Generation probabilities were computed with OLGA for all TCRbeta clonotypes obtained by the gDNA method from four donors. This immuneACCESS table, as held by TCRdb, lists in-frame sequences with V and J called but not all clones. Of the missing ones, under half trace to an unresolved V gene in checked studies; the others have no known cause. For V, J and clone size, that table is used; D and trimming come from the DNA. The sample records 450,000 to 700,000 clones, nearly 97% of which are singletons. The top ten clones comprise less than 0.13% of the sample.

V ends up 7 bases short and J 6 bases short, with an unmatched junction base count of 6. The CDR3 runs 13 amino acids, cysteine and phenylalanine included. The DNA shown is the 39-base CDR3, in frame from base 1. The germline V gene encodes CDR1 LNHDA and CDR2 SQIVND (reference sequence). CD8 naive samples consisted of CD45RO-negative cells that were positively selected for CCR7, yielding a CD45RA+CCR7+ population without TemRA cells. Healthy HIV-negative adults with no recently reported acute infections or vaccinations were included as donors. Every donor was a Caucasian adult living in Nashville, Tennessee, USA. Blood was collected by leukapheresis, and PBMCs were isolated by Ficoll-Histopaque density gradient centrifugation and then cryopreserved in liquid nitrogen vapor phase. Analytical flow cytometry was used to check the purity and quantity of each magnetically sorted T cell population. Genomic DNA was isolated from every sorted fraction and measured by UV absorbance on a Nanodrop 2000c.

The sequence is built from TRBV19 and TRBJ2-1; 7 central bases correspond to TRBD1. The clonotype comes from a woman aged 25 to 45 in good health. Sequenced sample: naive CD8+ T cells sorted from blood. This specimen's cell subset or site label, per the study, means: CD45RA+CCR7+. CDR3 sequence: CASNGYRGNEQFF. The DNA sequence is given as TGTGCCAGTAACGGTTACAGGGGCAATGAGCAGTTCTTC.